A single sample is the source of the 9 T cell receptor beta chains below, sequenced in a study of T cells after yellow fever vaccination (dated by TCRdb to the late 2010s). According to the study, the label for this sample's treatment or condition signals: live attenuated yellow fever vaccine strain. The method was 5' RACE. TCRdb lists the instrument as Illumina NovaSeq 6000. TCRdb reran the public reads through fastp at Q25 and MiXCR, keeping productive beta chains. Rows are unified per CDR3 protein, each entry keeping the most common DNA and genes. The sample table lists approximately 300,000 distinct CDR3 sequences, roughly 10% of them with a count of one. Less than 3.5% of the sample is in the top ten clones. The sequences come from CD4+ T cells sorted from PBMCs, collected 45 days after the yellow fever booster vaccination. The source is a man younger than 35 who received the YFV17D yellow fever vaccine.

This clonotype was found a few times. The chain links TRBV5-1 to TRBJ1-1, with 10 bases lining up with TRBD1. The CDR3 sequence is 14 residues long. Germline V CDR1 and CDR2: SGHRS, YFSETQ. Trimming took 4 bases from V and 3 from J; bases not matched to a gene: 3. CDR3 bases: TGCGCCAGCAGCGTCGGACAGGGGGACACTGAAGCTTTCTTT. Amino acid sequence: CASSVGQGDTEAFF. The variable domain in full, with the rest retrieved from reference TRBV5-1 and TRBJ1-1, is KAGVTQTPRYLIKTRGQQVTLSCSPISGHRSVSWYQQTPGQGLQFLFEYFSETQRNKGNFPGRFSGRQFSNSRSEMNVSTLELGDSALYLCASSVGQGDTEAFFGQGTRLTVV.

The V and J genes are TRBV4-3 and TRBJ2-1; 7 bases map to TRBD2. Unmatched junction bases numbered 15, after V lost 0 bases and J lost 10 bases. CDR1 and CDR2 from the germline V gene are LGHNA and YSLEER. The CDR3 spans 17 residues. The CDR3 DNA reads as TGCGCCAGCAGCCAAGAACCTCCGGGGACTAAGATGAACGAGCAGTTCTTC. Translation gives CASSQEPPGTKMNEQFF.

The chain uses TRBV24-1 and TRBJ2-3; D is uncertain. Germline V gene data show CDR1 as KGHDR and CDR2 as SFDVKD. Trimming shortened V by 5 bases and J by 4 bases, and 6 bases separated the two germline ends. The CDR3 contains 12 residues. CDR3 nucleotide sequence: TGTGCCACCAGTGGGGTTGCAGATACGCAGTATTTT. Its translation: CATSGVADTQYF.

The chain recombines TRBV9 with TRBJ2-5, with D possibly TRBD2 on 6 matching bases. Germline lookup yields CDR1 SGDLS and CDR2 YYNGEE. The V end was cut by 0 bases, the J end by 5 bases, with 11 bases between. This CDR3 contains 14 residues. The CDR3 sequence: CASSVAAGWETQYF. CDR3 coding DNA: TGTGCCAGCAGCGTAGCTGCGGGGTGGGAGACCCAGTACTTC.

This clonotype was recorded a few times. The gene calls are TRBV5-1 and TRBJ2-3, with D tentatively TRBD2 (5 bases). The CDR3 covers 14 residues. Germline V gene sequence: CDR1 SGHRS, CDR2 YFSETQ. With 7 bases removed from V and 4 bases from J, the gap between germline ends came to 16 bases. The chain's CDR3 is CASATTGWADTQYF. The CDR3 coding sequence is TGCGCCAGCGCCACGACGGGATGGGCAGATACGCAGTATTTT.

V usage is TRBV4-3 and J usage is TRBJ1-4; D is ambiguous. The CDR3 consists of 13 residues. Germline CDR1 is LGHNA and CDR2 is YSLEER. The V gene lost 0 bases and the J gene lost 8 bases, with 7 bases spanning the gap. CDR3 region: CASSQEAREKLFF. The CDR3 bases are TGCGCCAGCAGCCAAGAAGCGCGGGAAAAACTGTTTTTT.

This clonotype was found many times. One end of the junction fails to match germline, which may point to a read error. V is TRBV7-7 and J is TRBJ2-1; TRBD2 agrees at 13 bases. In germline, CDR1 is SSHAT, CDR2 FNYEAQ (reference sequence). This CDR3 contains 15 residues. The DNA for the CDR3 is TGTGCTAGCAGCATACTAGCGGGGGGGTACAATGAGCAGTTCTTC. Translation: CASSILAGGYNEQFF.

The CDR3, as DNA: TGTGCCAGCAGTAATCGACAGGGCATAAAGGCTTTCTTT. This encodes CASSNRQGIKAFF. The rearrangement links TRBV6-6 to TRBJ1-1, with TRBD1 matching 7 bases. The germline V gene has CDR1 MNHNY and CDR2 SVGAGI (reference sequence). The CDR3 sequence is 13 residues long. The V segment lost 5 bases and the J segment 11 bases; nucleotides outside the gene matches: 11.

The genes are TRBV2 and TRBJ1-2; no clear D. This CDR3 is 14 amino acids long. CDR1 SNHLY and CDR2 FYNNEI come from the germline V gene. The V end lost 2 bases, the J end lost 2 bases, and 9 bases lay between the germline ends. The CDR3 spells CASSETRANYGYTF. CDR3 bases: TGTGCCAGCAGTGAAACCCGGGCAAACTATGGCTACACCTTC.